Sequencing of this TCR beta chain was carried out in a study of regulatory dendritic cells for organ transplantation. Study-level points and caveats: Among resting subsets, memory CD8+ cells contained the most alloreactive clonotypes.

In the case of this clone: Its antigen remains unidentified.

The CDR3 is 9 residues long. The germline gives CDR1 DFQATT, CDR2 SNEGSKA (reference sequence). V lost 5 bases and J lost 12, with 9 bases in between. The protocol was immunoSEQ multiplex PCR, while the TCRdb copy is restricted to in-frame clones and leaves out a portion. The sample records about 11,000 clones, under 80% being singletons. V is TRBV20-1 and J is TRBJ2-3, with no clear D. The clonotype originates from a human donor in good health. Specimen: memory CD8+ T cells from blood. As for subset: CD45RO+ memory T cells. The CDR3 nucleotides read TGCAGTGCTTCCCCTGTACAGTATTTT. This codes for CSASPVQYF.